This TCR beta chain emerged from a study of CD4 and CD8 cells across lung adenocarcinoma regions. The patients had localized lung adenocarcinoma, a non-small cell subtype. The CDR3 extends over 15 amino acids. The germline gives CDR1 SGHDN, CDR2 FVKESK. In TCRdb, the PCR reads were re-called with MiXCR into one record per CDR3 protein. There are about 25,000 distinct CDR3 sequences in the sample; 40% to 60% occur only once, and nearly 50% lies in the top ten. This receptor was taken from a male donor with lung adenocarcinoma. The CD4 and CD8 labels of this study may be unreliable. The chain uses TRBV14 and TRBJ2-1; 10 bases agree with TRBD2. Near its end, the DNA agrees better with TRBJ2-5, so the J call may be wrong. Source material: CD8+ T cells from the center of a lung tumor. Here the CDR3 DNA reads TGTGCCAGCAGCCAAGGGACTAGCGGACAAGAGACCCAGTACTTC. Residues: CASSQGTSGQETQYF.